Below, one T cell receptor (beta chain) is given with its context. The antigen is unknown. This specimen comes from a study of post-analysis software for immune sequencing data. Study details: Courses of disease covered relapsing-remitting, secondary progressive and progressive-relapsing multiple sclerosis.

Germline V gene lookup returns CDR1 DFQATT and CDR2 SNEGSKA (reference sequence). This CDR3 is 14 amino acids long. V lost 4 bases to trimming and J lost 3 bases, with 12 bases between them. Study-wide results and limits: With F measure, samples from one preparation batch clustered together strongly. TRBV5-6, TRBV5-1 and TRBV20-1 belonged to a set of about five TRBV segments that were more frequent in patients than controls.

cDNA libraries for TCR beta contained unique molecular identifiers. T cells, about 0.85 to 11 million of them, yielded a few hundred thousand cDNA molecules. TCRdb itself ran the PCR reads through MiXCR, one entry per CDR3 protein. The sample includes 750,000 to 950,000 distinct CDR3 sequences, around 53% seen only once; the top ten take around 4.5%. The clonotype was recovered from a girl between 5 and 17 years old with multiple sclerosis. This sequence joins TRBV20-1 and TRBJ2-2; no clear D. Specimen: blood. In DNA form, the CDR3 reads TGCAGTGCTAAAGGAGCGCTTCACACCGGGGAGCTGTTTTTT. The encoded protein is CSAKGALHTGELFF.